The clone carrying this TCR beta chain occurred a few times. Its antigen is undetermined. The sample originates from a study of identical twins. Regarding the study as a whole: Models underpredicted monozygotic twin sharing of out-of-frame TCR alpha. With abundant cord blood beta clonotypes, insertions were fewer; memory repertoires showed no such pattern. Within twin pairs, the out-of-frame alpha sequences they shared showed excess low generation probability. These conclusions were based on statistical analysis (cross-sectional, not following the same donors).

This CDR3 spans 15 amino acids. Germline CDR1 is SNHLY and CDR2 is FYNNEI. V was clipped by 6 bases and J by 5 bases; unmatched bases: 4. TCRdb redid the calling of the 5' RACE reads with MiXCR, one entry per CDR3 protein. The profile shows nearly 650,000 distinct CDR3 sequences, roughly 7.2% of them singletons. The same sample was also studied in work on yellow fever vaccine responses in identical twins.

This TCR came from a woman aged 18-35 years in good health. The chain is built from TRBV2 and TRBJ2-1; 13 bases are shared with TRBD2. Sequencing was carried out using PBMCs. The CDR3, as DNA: TGTGCCAGCAGGACGGGACTAGCGGGGAACAATGAGCAGTTCTTC. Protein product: CASRTGLAGNNEQFF.